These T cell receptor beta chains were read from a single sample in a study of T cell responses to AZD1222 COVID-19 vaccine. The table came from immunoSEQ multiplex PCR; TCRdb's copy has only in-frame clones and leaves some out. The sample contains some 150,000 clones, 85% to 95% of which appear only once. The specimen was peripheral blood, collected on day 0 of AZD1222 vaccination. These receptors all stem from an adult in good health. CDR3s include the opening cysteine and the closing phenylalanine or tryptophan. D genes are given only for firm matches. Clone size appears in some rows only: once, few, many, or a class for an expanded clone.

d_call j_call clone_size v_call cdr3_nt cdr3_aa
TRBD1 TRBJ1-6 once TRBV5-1 TGCGCCAGCAGCTTATTCCCCCCTGGGGACAGACTACCCAATTCACCCCTCCACTTT CASSLFPPGDRLPNSPLHF
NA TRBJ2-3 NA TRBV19 TGTGCCAGTAGTATATGGGCGGATGGCGGGCCTAGCACAGATACGCAGTATTTT CASSIWADGGPSTDTQYF
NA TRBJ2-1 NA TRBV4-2 TGTGCCAGCAGCCCTCTCCCGAACTACAATGAGCAGTTCTTC CASSPLPNYNEQFF
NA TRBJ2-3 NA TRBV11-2 TGTGCCAGCAGCCCCAGACAGCAGGATACGCAGTATTTT CASSPRQQDTQYF
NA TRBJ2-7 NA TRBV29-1 TGCAGCGTTTTCATTGGGACATCCTACGAGCAGTACTTC CSVFIGTSYEQYF
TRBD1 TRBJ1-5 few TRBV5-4 TGTGCCAGCAGCTCGGACAGGGCTGTAGGTCAGCCCCAGCATTTT CASSSDRAVGQPQHF
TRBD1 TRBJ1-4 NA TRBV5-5 TGTGCCAGCAGCCCGCACTGGACAGGGGCAACTAATGAAAAACTGTTTTTT CASSPHWTGATNEKLFF
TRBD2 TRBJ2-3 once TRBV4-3 TGCGCCAGCAGCCAAGAGGCCGGACTAGCCGGTGGTGTCGTGCAGTATTTT CASSQEAGLAGGVVQYF
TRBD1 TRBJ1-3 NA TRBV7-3 TGTGCCAGCAGCCCTAGGCCCCCGGGACAGGGAGCTGGAAACACCATATATTTT CASSPRPPGQGAGNTIYF
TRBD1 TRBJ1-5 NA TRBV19 TGTGCCAGTATCCCCAGGGGGCGAGGTCAGCCCCAGCATTTT CASIPRGRGQPQHF
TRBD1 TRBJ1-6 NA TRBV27 TGTGCCAGCACCCCGGACAGGGGAAATAATTCACCCCTCCACTTT CASTPDRGNNSPLHF
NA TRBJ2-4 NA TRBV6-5 TGTGCCAGCGAAACACAGGGGGGGACCAAAAACATTCAGTACTTC CASETQGGTKNIQYF
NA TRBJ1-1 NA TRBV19 TGTGCCAGTAGTGCAAGGAGAGATACTGAAGCTTTCTTT CASSARRDTEAFF
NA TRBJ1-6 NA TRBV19 TGTGCCAGTAGAACGATCGTGAGGTCTCATAATTCACCCCTCCACTTT CASRTIVRSHNSPLHF
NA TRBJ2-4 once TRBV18 TGTGCCAGCTCACCACCGGGGGCACAGATAGCCAAAAACATTCAGTACTTC CASSPPGAQIAKNIQYF
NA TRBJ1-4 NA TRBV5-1 TGCGCCAGCAGCTCGGGTGGACAGTCGAATCAGCTGTTTTTT CASSSGGQSNQLFF
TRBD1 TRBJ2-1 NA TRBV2 TGTGCCAGCAGAGGGGACAGGGGAACCTACAATGAGCAGTTCTTC CASRGDRGTYNEQFF
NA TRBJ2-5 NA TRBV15 TGTGCCACCAGCAGAGATCTTGGAGTCCAAGAGACCCAGTACTTC CATSRDLGVQETQYF
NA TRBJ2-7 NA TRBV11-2 TGTGCCAGCAGCCCACCCCGAGGGGCGGGGTTGGACTCCTACGAGCAGTACTTC CASSPPRGAGLDSYEQYF
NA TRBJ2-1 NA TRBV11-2 TGTGCCAGCAGCTTAGGGACTACAAACTACAATGAGCAGTTCTTC CASSLGTTNYNEQFF
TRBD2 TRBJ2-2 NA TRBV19 TGTGCCAGTATTTTACTAGCGGGGGGCACCGGGGAGCTGTTTTTT CASILLAGGTGELFF
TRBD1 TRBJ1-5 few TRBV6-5 TGTGCCACCTGGACAGGTGAACAGCCCCAGCATTTT CATWTGEQPQHF
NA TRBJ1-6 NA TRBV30 TGTGCCTGGAGTCCATACTCGACCAATTCACCCCTCCACTTT CAWSPYSTNSPLHF
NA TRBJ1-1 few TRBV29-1 TGCAGCGTTGAGGGGATGGGGGGAACTTCTGAAGCTTTCTTT CSVEGMGGTSEAFF
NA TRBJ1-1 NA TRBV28 TGTGCCAGCCCAAGTGGGAAGAACACTGAAGCTTTCTTT CASPSGKNTEAFF
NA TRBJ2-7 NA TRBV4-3 TGCGCCAGCAGCCAAGGACAGTTCTACGAGCAGTACTTC CASSQGQFYEQYF
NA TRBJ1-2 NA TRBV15 TGTGCCACCAGCAGGGATCGGGAGGGGACAAGTGGCTACACCTTC CATSRDREGTSGYTF
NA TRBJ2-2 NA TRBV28 TGTGCCAGCAGTTTATTGGGGGCCGGGGAGCTGTTTTTT CASSLLGAGELFF
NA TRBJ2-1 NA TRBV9 TGTGCCAGCAGCCCGAGCTCAGGAGGGGGGTCCTACAATGAGCAGTTCTTC CASSPSSGGGSYNEQFF
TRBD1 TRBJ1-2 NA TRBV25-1 TGTGCCAGCAGTACTACAGGGGCAGAGGGCGCTACCTATGGCTACACCTTC CASSTTGAEGATYGYTF
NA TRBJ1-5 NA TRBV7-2 TGTGCCAGCAGCCCTGGGGTGAGCAATCAGCCCCAGCATTTT CASSPGVSNQPQHF
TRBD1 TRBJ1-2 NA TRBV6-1 TGTGCCAGCAGTGACAGGGGGCACTATGGCTACACCTTC CASSDRGHYGYTF
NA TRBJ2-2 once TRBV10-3 TGTGCCATCAGTGAAGGGACCAACACCGGGGAGCTGTTTTTT CAISEGTNTGELFF
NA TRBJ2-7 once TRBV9 TGTGCCAGCAGCACCTACCTGGGGAGCTACGAGCAGTACTTC CASSTYLGSYEQYF
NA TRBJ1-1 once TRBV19 TGTGCCAGTAGTCCCCAGGACAGCAGATCCACTGAAGCTTTCTTT CASSPQDSRSTEAFF
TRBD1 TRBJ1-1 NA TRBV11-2 TGTGCCAGCAGTTTCATTCCGGGACAGGGGCGCGGGAAGGGCACTGAAGCTTTCTTT CASSFIPGQGRGKGTEAFF
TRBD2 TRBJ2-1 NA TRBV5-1 TGCGCCAGCAGCCTAGGTCGGGGGGATGAGCAGTTCTTC CASSLGRGDEQFF
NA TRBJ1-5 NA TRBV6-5 TGTGCCAGCAGTTCTACAGGGTATCCCAATCAGCCCCAGCATTTT CASSSTGYPNQPQHF
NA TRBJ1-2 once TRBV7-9 TGTGCCAGCAGCCCCGCTGGGGTTGGCTACACCTTC CASSPAGVGYTF
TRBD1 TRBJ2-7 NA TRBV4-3 TGCGCCAGCAGCCAACGCCTCCCAGGGACAGCCTACGAGCAGTACTTC CASSQRLPGTAYEQYF
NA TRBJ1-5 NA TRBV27 TGTGCCAGCAGTCCGTGGGACGGGAGCGATCAGCCCCAGCATTTT CASSPWDGSDQPQHF
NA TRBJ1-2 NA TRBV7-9 TGTGCCAGCAGCCTACCGGGACATAACTATGGCTACACCTTC CASSLPGHNYGYTF